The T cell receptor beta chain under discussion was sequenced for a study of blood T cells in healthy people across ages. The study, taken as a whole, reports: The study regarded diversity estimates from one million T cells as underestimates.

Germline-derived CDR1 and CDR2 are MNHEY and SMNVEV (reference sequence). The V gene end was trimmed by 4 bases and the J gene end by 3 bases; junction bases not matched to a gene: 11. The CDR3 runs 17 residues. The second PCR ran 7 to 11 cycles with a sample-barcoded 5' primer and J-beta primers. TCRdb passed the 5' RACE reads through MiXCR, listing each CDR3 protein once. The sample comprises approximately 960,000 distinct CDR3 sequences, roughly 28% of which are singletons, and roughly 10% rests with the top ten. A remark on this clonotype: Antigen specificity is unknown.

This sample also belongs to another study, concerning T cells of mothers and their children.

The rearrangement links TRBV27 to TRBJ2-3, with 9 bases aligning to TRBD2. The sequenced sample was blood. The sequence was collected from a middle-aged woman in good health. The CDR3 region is CASSSPGGLAGTDTQYF. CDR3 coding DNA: TGTGCCAGCAGTTCCCCCGGGGGGCTAGCGGGGACAGATACGCAGTATTTT.